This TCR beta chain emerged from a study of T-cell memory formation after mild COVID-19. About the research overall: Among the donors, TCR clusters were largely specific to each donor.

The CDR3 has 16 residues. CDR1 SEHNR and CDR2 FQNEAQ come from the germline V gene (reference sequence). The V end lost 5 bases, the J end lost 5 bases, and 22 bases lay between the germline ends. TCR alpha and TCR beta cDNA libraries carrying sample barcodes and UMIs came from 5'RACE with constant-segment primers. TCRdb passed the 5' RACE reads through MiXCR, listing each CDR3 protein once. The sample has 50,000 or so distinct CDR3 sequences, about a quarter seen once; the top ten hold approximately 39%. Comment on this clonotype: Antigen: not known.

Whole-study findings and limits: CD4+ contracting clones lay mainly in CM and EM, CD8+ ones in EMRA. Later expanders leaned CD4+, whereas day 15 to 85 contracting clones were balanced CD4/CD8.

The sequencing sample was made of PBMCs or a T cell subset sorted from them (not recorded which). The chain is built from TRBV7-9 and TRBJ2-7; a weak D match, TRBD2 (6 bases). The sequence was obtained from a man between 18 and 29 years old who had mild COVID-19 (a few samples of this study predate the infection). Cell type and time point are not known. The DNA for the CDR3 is TGTGCCAGCAGCCCCGGGGTTGGCGGGGTTAAGAACGAGCAGTACTTC. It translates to CASSPGVGGVKNEQYF.